This T cell receptor beta chain comes out of a study of OX40 agonist ivuxolimab in advanced cancers. The overall study: At doses from 0.01 to 10 mg/kg, patients were given intravenous ivuxolimab every 2 weeks. Partial responses occurred in three patients (one hepatocellular carcinoma, two cutaneous melanoma).

The length of the CDR3 is 12 residues. CDR1 is KGHSH and CDR2 is LQKENI in the germline V gene. Between the trimmed V and J ends, which lost 3 bases and 6 bases, there was a span of 8 bases. Findings of the study overall: Both CD4+ and CD8+ T cell populations in blood had undergone clonal expansion by week 6 at 0.1 to 3.0 mg/kg.

A remark on this clone: Antigen: not known.

The table came from immunoSEQ multiplex PCR; TCRdb's copy has only in-frame clones and leaves some out. There are some 80,000 clones in the sample; around 94% occur only once, and 2.8% lies in the top ten. The TCR sequence derives from an adult with an advanced solid tumor such as melanoma, head and neck, liver or kidney cancer. This rearrangement joins TRBV18 to TRBJ1-1, with a weak D call TRBD1 (5 bases). This sample comprised CD4+ or CD8+ T cells sorted from blood, obtained in a trial of the OX40 agonist ivuxolimab. The CDR3 protein is CASSPGQAEAFF. CDR3 sequence (DNA): TGTGCCAGCTCACCGGGGCAGGCTGAAGCTTTCTTT.